This T cell receptor beta chain is drawn from a study of T cells in Graves' hyperthyroidism and ophthalmopathy. Study observations and caveats: Most clonotypes that expanded in the thyroid above 0.001 also showed up in blood.

Amplified TCR beta CDR3 regions derived from RNA transcripts. The HTBI primer set was used in a first-round RT-PCR of the TCR CDR3. TCRdb processed the multiplex PCR reads anew with MiXCR; each CDR3 protein has one entry. The sample consists of 690,000 or so distinct CDR3 sequences, about 19% of them appearing once. This clonotype was recorded at least ten times. Its antigen is unknown. The CDR3 spans 16 residues. Trimming at V came to 0 bases and at J to 4 bases, leaving 8 bases not matched to a gene. Germline V gene lookup returns CDR1 SGHRS and CDR2 YFSETQ. The TCR sequence derives from a woman aged 45-65 years with Graves' hyperthyroidism that later progressed to Graves' ophthalmopathy. The chain joins TRBV5-1 to TRBJ1-1, with TRBD1 matching 8 bases. Material: blood. The CDR3 region has the DNA TGCGCCAGCAGCTTGGCCGGGCAGGGGGCGCGCACTGAAGCTTTCTTT. This encodes CASSLAGQGARTEAFF.